These 16 T cell receptor beta chains were sequenced from one sample in a study of blood T cells in healthy people across ages. Next came a second PCR, run for about 6 to 12 cycles, which used a sample-barcoded 5' primer along with a J-beta primer mix. TCRdb re-analysed the 5' RACE reads in MiXCR, keeping a single row per CDR3 protein. The sample carries some 1.7 million distinct CDR3 sequences, 28% recorded once. The sequenced sample consisted of blood. All receptors come from a woman in her thirties in good health.

This clonotype was counted between two and nine times. An end of the junction differs from the germline gene, which may be a read error. The V call is TRBV18, the J call TRBJ2-7; D ambiguous. Per the germline V gene, CDR1 is KGHSH and CDR2 is LQKENI. The CDR3 totals 17 residues. The CDR3 loop reads CSSSVTGEPPISSEQYF. CDR3 nucleotide sequence: TGTTCCAGCTCAGTCACCGGCGAGCCCCCAATCTCCTCCGAGCAGTACTTC.

The chain joins TRBV7-8 to TRBJ1-3; TRBD1 is a possible D gene (6 bases). The CDR3 consists of 16 residues. Trimming pared 5 bases from V and 4 bases from J, leaving 18 bases between. Germline values: CDR1 SGHVS, CDR2 FQNEAQ. CDR3 loop: CASSVKPGDTGNTIYF. CDR3 coding DNA: TGTGCCAGCAGCGTCAAGCCAGGGGATACCGGAAACACCATATATTTT.

This rearrangement joins TRBV11-3 to TRBJ2-5, with a possible D match to TRBD2 (5 bases). The CDR3 sequence is 13 residues long. Germline V gene data show CDR1 as SGHNT and CDR2 as YENEEA. V dropped 5 bases and J dropped 4 bases, with 11 bases sitting between them. This chain's CDR3 is CASSPFEGETQYF. The CDR3 nucleotides are TGTGCCAGCAGCCCTTTCGAGGGAGAGACCCAGTACTTC.

This clonotype was counted many times. The rearrangement joins TRBV9 to TRBJ2-7; 9 bases agree with TRBD1. Germline lookup yields CDR1 SGDLS and CDR2 YYNGEE. The CDR3 is 17 residues long. V trimming: 0 bases; J trimming: 5 bases; junction bases outside the gene matches: 12. The CDR3 region has the DNA TGTGCCAGCAGCGTAGACGGCACCGGGACAGGGAACAACGAGCAGTACTTC. Translating it yields CASSVDGTGTGNNEQYF.

Written as DNA, the CDR3 is TGTGCCAGCAGTCCCTGGGGTAGCGGGGCCAATGAGCAGTTCTTC. This encodes CASSPWGSGANEQFF. The chain is built from TRBV28 and TRBJ2-1; 8 nucleotides agree with TRBD2. Germline V CDR1 and CDR2: MDHEN, SYDVKM. CDR3 length: 15 residues. V shed 5 bases, J shed 6 bases, and the junction held 9 bases outside the gene matches.

V gene TRBV12-5 combines with J gene TRBJ1-5, with TRBD1 matching 9 bases. V shed 6 bases, J shed 9 bases, and the junction held 15 bases outside the gene matches. CDR1 and CDR2 from the germline V gene are LGHNT and FRNRAP. CDR3 length: 16 amino acids. This CDR3 reads CASGSTGTGISWPQHF. In DNA form, the CDR3 reads TGTGCTAGTGGGAGTACCGGGACAGGGATTTCGTGGCCCCAGCATTTT.

With regard to this clonotype: A read error is possible here, since a much larger clone lies one base away. The rearrangement joins TRBV20-1 to TRBJ1-2; no clear D gene. The CDR3 is 12 amino acids. CDR1 and CDR2 from the germline V gene are DFQATT and SNEGSKA (reference sequence). Trimming removed 0 bases at V and 7 bases at J, with 9 bases between. CDR3 coding DNA: TGCAGTGCTAGAGAGCCGGGCTGTGGCTACACCTTC. As protein: CSAREPGCGYTF.

The table lists this clonotype with many counts. The chain employs TRBV7-2 and TRBJ2-3; 7 bases fit TRBD2. Germline CDR1 and CDR2: SGHTA and FQGNSA. This CDR3 has 16 amino acids. The trim removed 2 bases at V and 2 bases at J, leaving 7 bases unmatched. CDR3 bases: TGTGCCAGCAGCTTACTGCCTAGCGGCACCACAGATACGCAGTATTTT. It encodes CASSLLPSGTTDTQYF.

The gene calls are TRBV2 and TRBJ2-5; 13 bases fit TRBD2. The J call could be wrong; TRBJ2-7 is a better fit for the DNA end. The CDR3 length is 14 residues. Germline CDR1 reads SNHLY; CDR2 reads FYNNEI. As DNA, the CDR3 is TGTGCCAGCGGGACTAGCGGGAACAATTACGAGCAGTACTTC. Its protein is CASGTSGNNYEQYF.

This clonotype has only a few counts. The CDR3 coding sequence is TGTGCCTGGAGTGGACTAGCGGACTCCTACAATGAGCAGTTCTTC. Its translation is CAWSGLADSYNEQFF. This chain links TRBV30 with TRBJ2-1, with 9 bases matching TRBD2. Trimming took 1 base from V and 0 from J; bases not matched to a gene: 1. Germline assignment: CDR1 GTSNPN and CDR2 SVGIG (reference sequence). This CDR3 spans 15 amino acids.

This clonotype turned up a few times. This chain connects TRBV20-1 to TRBJ1-2, with 7 bases identical to TRBD1. V was clipped by 0 bases and J by 2 bases; unmatched bases: 9. Germline V gene lookup returns CDR1 DFQATT and CDR2 SNEGSKA (reference sequence). This CDR3 is 16 amino acids long. The CDR3 loop is CSARDPTGTDNYGYTF. The CDR3 bases are TGCAGTGCTAGAGATCCTACCGGGACAGACAACTATGGCTACACCTTC.

This clonotype was observed many times. V gene TRBV7-2 combines with J gene TRBJ2-7; D not resolved. Germline CDR1 SGHTA, CDR2 FQGNSA. V lost 10 bases to trimming and J lost 1 base, with 11 bases between them. CDR3 length equals 12 residues. CDR3 in amino acids: CATGTGSYEQYF. In DNA form, the CDR3 reads TGTGCCACCGGAACCGGGTCCTACGAGCAGTACTTC.

This clonotype was seen a single time. The CDR3 nucleotides read TGTGCCAGCAGCTTAGCCGCGAGCGGGGCAAGCTCCTACGAGCAGTACTTC. Protein: CASSLAASGASSYEQYF. The rearrangement joins TRBV7-9 to TRBJ2-7; TRBD2 aligns across 7 bases. CDR1 is SEHNR and CDR2 is FQNEAQ in the germline V gene (reference sequence). V lost 0 bases to trimming and J lost 0 bases; unmatched junction nucleotides: 8. CDR3 length: 17 residues. Looking up the rest from reference TRBV7-9 and TRBJ2-7 gives the full variable domain: DTGVSQNPRHKITKRGQNVTFRCDPISEHNRLYWYRQTLGQGPEFLTYFQNEAQLEKSRLLSDRFSAERPKGSFSTLEIQRTEQGDSAMYLCASSLAASGASSYEQYFGPGTRLTVT.

This clonotype was observed many times. J is TRBJ2-5 and V is TRBV20-1, with unresolved D. This CDR3 has 14 amino acids. The V and J ends lost 7 bases and 1 base respectively, with 16 bases between them. Germline loops: CDR1 DFQATT, CDR2 SNEGSKA (reference sequence). The CDR3 here is CSGLVGWSQETQYF. The CDR3 DNA is TGCAGTGGATTGGTGGGCTGGAGCCAAGAGACCCAGTACTTC.

For this clonotype: A read error may explain this, as a much larger clone is one base away. The chain employs TRBV20-1 and TRBJ2-7, with TRBD1 matching over 8 bases. Germline CDR1 DFQATT, CDR2 SNEGSKA (reference sequence). The CDR3 is 13 residues long. V shed 6 bases, J shed 3 bases, and the junction held 7 bases outside the gene matches. The DNA for the CDR3 is TGCAGTGCCGCACAGGGGGAACGCTACGAGCAGTACTTC. Translating gives CSAAQGERYEQYF.

The CDR3 protein is CSARGRNYNSPLHF. The CDR3 DNA sequence: TGCAGTGCTAGAGGTCGGAACTATAATTCACCCCTCCACTTT. The chain has TRBV20-1 and TRBJ1-6; no firm D call. Trimming removed 1 base at V and 3 bases at J, with 7 bases between. The CDR3 totals 14 residues. Germline V lookup: CDR1 DFQATT, CDR2 SNEGSKA (reference sequence).